What follows are 24 T cell receptor beta chains derived from one specimen sequenced in a study of blood T cell repertoires in COVID-19. Libraries were prepared by immunoSEQ multiplex PCR; TCRdb keeps only in-frame clonotypes and omits some of them. The sample lists under 80,000 clones; approximately 83% were seen once. The sample was peripheral blood. Source of these receptors: a human donor in a cohort sampled during active COVID-19.

The rearrangement uses TRBV5-4 and TRBJ2-3, with 8 bases identical to TRBD2. V was clipped by 3 bases and J by 2 bases; unmatched bases: 11. CDR1 and CDR2 from the germline V gene are SGHNT and YYREEE (reference sequence). This CDR3 comprises 17 residues. This CDR3 reads CASSSPVAGRTTDTQYF. CDR3 bases: TGTGCCAGCAGCTCCCCTGTAGCGGGGCGGACCACAGATACGCAGTATTTT.

The chain links TRBV6-5 to TRBJ1-2, with unresolved D. V was cut by 6 bases and J by 0 bases, with 8 bases left in between. The CDR3 is 13 residues long. The germline gives CDR1 MNHEY, CDR2 SVGAGI. CDR3 protein: CASRSTANYGYTF. CDR3 nucleotide sequence: TGTGCCAGCAGGTCCACAGCTAACTATGGCTACACCTTC.

This clone was observed once. The gene calls are TRBV6-2 or TRBV6-3 and TRBJ2-5, with 10 bases aligning to TRBD2. CDR1 and CDR2 (germline): MNHEY, SVGEGT. Losses at the gene ends were 5 bases for V and 8 bases for J; bases not matched to a gene: 11. The CDR3 spans 15 residues. The CDR3 is CASSTLAGTTGTQYF. CDR3 DNA sequence: TGTGCCAGCAGTACACTAGCGGGGACCACCGGCACCCAGTACTTC.

The gene calls are TRBV27 and TRBJ2-1; 9 bases are a match to TRBD1. Germline trimming cut 5 bases from V and 5 bases from J; bases unmatched to any gene: 7. CDR1 is MNHEY and CDR2 is SMNVEV in the germline V gene (reference sequence). The CDR3 loop spans 15 amino acids. CDR3 nucleotide sequence: TGTGCCAGCAGTGGCCCAAGGACAGGGGACAATGAGCAGTTCTTC. Residues: CASSGPRTGDNEQFF.

The chain couples TRBV27 to TRBJ2-5; TRBD2 agrees at 16 bases. CDR1 and CDR2 (germline): MNHEY, SMNVEV (reference sequence). CDR3 length equals 17 residues. The ends lost 5 bases at V and 5 bases at J; junction bases unmatched: 8. The CDR3 region has the DNA TGTGCCAGCAGTAAACCGGGACTAGCGGGGGGGAGGGAGACCCAGTACTTC. Protein product: CASSKPGLAGGRETQYF.

The chain couples TRBV7-9 to TRBJ2-5; maybe TRBD2 (5 bases). This CDR3 region has 14 residues. Per the germline V gene, CDR1 is SEHNR and CDR2 is FQNEAQ (reference sequence). Trimming stripped 4 bases from V and 1 base from J, with 10 bases between. The chain's CDR3 is CASSSFRGQETQYF. CDR3 coding DNA: TGTGCCAGCAGCTCTTTTCGGGGCCAAGAGACCCAGTACTTC.

CDR3 sequence: CAISDGRGLGETQYF. The CDR3 DNA sequence: TGTGCCATCAGTGACGGCAGGGGGCTAGGAGAGACCCAGTACTTC. J is TRBJ2-5 and V is TRBV10-3; 8 bases agree with TRBD1. Germline V lookup: CDR1 ENHRY, CDR2 SYGVKD. V lost 3 bases and J lost 4; bases outside the gene matches: 7. The CDR3 has 15 residues.

The chain has TRBV7-2 and TRBJ2-1, with TRBD1 matching 8 bases. Germline V gene sequence: CDR1 SGHTA, CDR2 FQGNSA. The trim removed 1 base at V and 7 bases at J, leaving 6 bases unmatched. This CDR3 has 15 amino acids. CDR3 loop: CASSLEDRVGNEQFF. The DNA for the CDR3 is TGTGCCAGCAGCTTAGAGGACAGGGTAGGGAATGAGCAGTTCTTC.

The CDR3 is CASSGWRGEGTEAFF. Written as DNA, the CDR3 is TGTGCCAGCAGCGGGTGGCGGGGGGAAGGCACTGAAGCTTTCTTT. The rearrangement uses TRBV9 and TRBJ1-1, with a weak D call TRBD1 (5 bases). The V gene's germline CDR1 is SGDLS and CDR2 YYNGEE. CDR3 size: 15 residues. Trimming took 3 bases from V and 4 from J, leaving 16 bases between them.

This chain connects TRBV19 to TRBJ1-5; 9 bases map to TRBD1. Losses at the gene ends were 3 bases for V and 1 base for J; bases not matched to a gene: 4. Germline V gene lookup returns CDR1 LNHDA and CDR2 SQIVND (reference sequence). This CDR3 has 16 residues. The DNA for the CDR3 is TGTGCCAGTAGTATTTTCGGACAGGGGAGCAATCAGCCCCAGCATTTT. It yields the protein CASSIFGQGSNQPQHF.

This chain joins TRBV18 and TRBJ2-6; tentative D call: TRBD1 (6 bases). The germline V and J ends were trimmed by 3 bases and 0 bases, with 15 bases remaining between them. Germline CDR1 reads KGHSH; CDR2 reads LQKENI. This CDR3 spans 18 amino acids. Here the CDR3 reads CASSPNRVFGSGANVLTF. CDR3 DNA sequence: TGTGCCAGCTCACCGAACAGGGTCTTCGGCTCTGGGGCCAACGTCCTGACTTTC.

The V and J genes are TRBV28 and TRBJ2-1; TRBD1 matches 8 bases. The CDR3 extends over 14 amino acids. CDR1 is MDHEN and CDR2 is SYDVKM in the germline V gene. J gave up 3 bases and V 7 bases, and 5 bases lay outside the gene matches. CDR3 residues: CASTTGTGYNEQFF. CDR3 DNA: TGTGCCAGCACCACCGGGACAGGCTACAATGAGCAGTTCTTC.

This clone was counted a few times. This chain uses TRBV11-2 with TRBJ2-1; D gene ambiguous. In germline, CDR1 is SGHAT, CDR2 FQNNGV. V was trimmed by 1 base and J by 0 bases, leaving 13 bases between them. The CDR3 runs 17 residues. The CDR3 DNA is TGTGCCAGCAGCTTAGGTGGATCTAGTGTCTCCTACAATGAGCAGTTCTTC. Its translation is CASSLGGSSVSYNEQFF.

The chain combines TRBV19 with TRBJ1-5; D not certain. V lost 5 bases and J lost 2, with 10 bases in between. The CDR3 has 14 amino acids. Germline-derived CDR1 and CDR2 are LNHDA and SQIVND (reference sequence). For the CDR3, the DNA is TGTGCCAGTAGTGTCGGAGCGGGCAATCAGCCCCAGCATTTT. Amino acids: CASSVGAGNQPQHF.

The chain is built from TRBV7-9 and TRBJ1-2; no reliable D call. V was shortened by 0 bases and J by 3 bases, with 8 bases between the two germline ends. CDR1 is SEHNR and CDR2 is FQNEAQ in the germline V gene (reference sequence). This CDR3 spans 14 amino acids. The CDR3 reads CASSLASSHYGYTF. The CDR3 coding sequence is TGTGCCAGCAGCTTAGCATCCAGTCACTATGGCTACACCTTC.

V and J are TRBV12-3 or TRBV12-4 and TRBJ1-1; 9 bases align to TRBD1. Germline trimming cut 5 bases from V and 11 bases from J; bases unmatched to any gene: 9. This CDR3 comprises 13 residues. CDR3 residues: CASSQTGGRGAFF. In nucleotides, the CDR3 is TGTGCCAGCAGTCAGACAGGGGGAAGGGGTGCTTTCTTT.

The V gene is TRBV7-2, the J gene TRBJ2-5, with D tentatively TRBD2 (6 bases). CDR3 length: 14 residues. Trimming left V 5 bases short and J 2 bases short, with 12 bases between. CDR1 is SGHTA, CDR2 FQGNSA, per germline. In nucleotides, the CDR3 is TGTGCCAGCAGCCCTAGTGGACTACAAGAGACCCAGTACTTC. It translates to CASSPSGLQETQYF.

The rearrangement links TRBV21-1 to TRBJ1-5; TRBD1 reflects the table's D call only, with no check against the DNA. TRBV21-1 has pseudogene status. This CDR3 has 14 residues. The CDR3 sequence is CATPAGTGKTPQHF. As DNA, the CDR3 is TGTGCCACCCCGGCGGGGACAGGTAAAACGCCCCAGCATTTT.

This clone appeared once. The CDR3: CASSVVQGLGNQPQHF. The CDR3 nucleotides read TGTGCCAGCAGTGTCGTCCAGGGACTCGGCAATCAGCCCCAGCATTTT. V is TRBV2 and J is TRBJ1-5, with a possible D match to TRBD1 (5 bases). Germline CDR1 is SNHLY and CDR2 is FYNNEI. The V end was cut by 4 bases, the J end by 2 bases, with 15 bases between. The CDR3 has 16 residues.

The V gene is TRBV27, the J gene TRBJ2-7; possibly TRBD1 for D (5 bases). CDR3 length: 16 amino acids. Trimming took 5 bases from V and 2 from J, leaving 19 bases between them. Germline CDR1 reads MNHEY; CDR2 reads SMNVEV (reference sequence). In nucleotides, the CDR3 is TGTGCCAGCAGTCCGTCGGTAGGGGCCAAGGCCTACGAGCAGTACTTC. Translation: CASSPSVGAKAYEQYF.

The V gene is TRBV6-5, the J gene TRBJ1-1; D perhaps matches TRBD1 (6 bases). The CDR3 extends over 15 amino acids. V shed 8 bases and J shed 1 base, with 17 bases lying between them. Germline values: CDR1 MNHEY, CDR2 SVGAGI. CDR3 sequence reads: CASGGVGQKNTEAFF. The CDR3 coding sequence is TGTGCCAGCGGGGGCGTCGGGCAGAAGAACACTGAAGCTTTCTTT.

The CDR3 DNA follows: TGTGCCAGCAGCGAGGGACAGGGGCCGTTACCCCAGCATTTT. Translation gives CASSEGQGPLPQHF. The genes are TRBV9 and TRBJ1-5, with TRBD1 matching over 10 bases. V was pared by 3 bases and J by 10 bases, with 7 bases of the junction left unmatched. Germline CDR1 and CDR2: SGDLS and YYNGEE. This CDR3 has 14 residues. The variable domain in full, completed from reference TRBV9 and TRBJ1-5, reads DSGVTQTPKHLITATGQRVTLRCSPRSGDLSVYWYQQSLDQGLQFLIQYYNGEERAKGNILERFSAQQFPDLHSELNLSSLELGDSALYFCASSEGQGPLPQHFGDGTRLSIL.

This rearrangement joins TRBV5-4 to TRBJ2-3; TRBD2 agrees at 11 bases. Germline V lookup: CDR1 SGHNT, CDR2 YYREEE (reference sequence). J lost 2 bases, V lost 0 bases, and 5 bases had no gene match. CDR3 length: 17 residues. The CDR3 bases are TGTGCCAGCAGCTTGGGGGCTAGCGGGGGGTCCACAGATACGCAGTATTTT. Its translation: CASSLGASGGSTDTQYF.

CDR3 DNA: TGCGCCAGCAGCCAAGGACAGACGGCAGACTACGAGCAGTACTTC. The encoded protein is CASSQGQTADYEQYF. This chain links TRBV4-1 with TRBJ2-7; possibly TRBD1 for D (5 bases). Between the trimmed V and J ends, which lost 1 base and 3 bases, there was a span of 13 bases. CDR1 and CDR2 (germline): MGHRA, YSYEKL. This CDR3 spans 15 amino acids.